Below are 25 T cell receptor beta chains sequenced from a single sample in a study of blood T cells in healthy people across ages. A second PCR of about 6 to 11 cycles used a sample-barcoded 5' primer and a J-beta primer mix. TCRdb re-called the 5' RACE reads with MiXCR, one entry per CDR3 protein. The table shows over 700,000 distinct CDR3 sequences, with approximately 25% occurring only once. These records were also assigned to another study, of T cells of mothers and their children.

Input material: blood. These TCRs come from a boy younger than 18 in good health.

The chain recombines TRBV7-2 with TRBJ2-1; D ambiguous. CDR1 is SGHTA, CDR2 FQGNSA, per germline. V was shortened by 1 base and J by 5 bases, with 12 bases between the two germline ends. The CDR3 sequence is 15 residues long. CDR3: CASSLVLAENNEQFF. The CDR3 bases are TGTGCCAGCAGCTTAGTGTTGGCAGAGAACAATGAGCAGTTCTTC.

This clonotype showed up just a few times. This rearrangement joins TRBV28 to TRBJ2-7, with D possibly matching TRBD2 (6 bases). V was pared by 5 bases and J by 6 bases, with 14 bases between. The CDR3 consists of 13 residues. Germline CDR1 reads MDHEN; CDR2 reads SYDVKM. The chain's CDR3 is CASSPRDGGEQYF. In DNA form, the CDR3 reads TGTGCCAGCAGTCCACGCGACGGGGGCGAGCAGTACTTC.

This chain joins TRBV6-1 and TRBJ1-5; no firm D call. The V gene lost 6 bases and the J gene lost 9 bases, with 12 bases spanning the gap. The CDR3 runs to 12 residues. The germline V gene has CDR1 MNHNS and CDR2 SASEGT. CDR3 residues: CASSVTSRPQHF. DNA of the CDR3: TGTGCCAGCAGCGTGACGTCACGGCCCCAGCATTTT.

This chain connects TRBV3-1 to TRBJ2-3, with 8 bases lining up with TRBD2. Trimming at V came to 1 base and at J to 8 bases, leaving 14 bases not matched to a gene. CDR1 is LGHDT, CDR2 YNNKEL, per germline (reference sequence). The CDR3 has 17 amino acids. The CDR3 spells CASSQVIDQRGPGTQYF. CDR3 in DNA: TGTGCCAGCAGCCAAGTTATCGACCAGCGGGGGCCGGGTACGCAGTATTTT.

V is TRBV6-2 or TRBV6-3 and J is TRBJ2-7; weak D call: TRBD2 (6 bases). The CDR3 contains 16 residues. CDR1 is MNHEY and CDR2 is SVGEGT in the germline V gene. V shed 5 bases and J shed 6 bases, with 23 bases lying between them. The DNA of the CDR3 is TGTGCCAGCAGTCCGAACCTCCGGGACTCCTACTCCGAGCAGTACTTC. This translates into CASSPNLRDSYSEQYF.

This clonotype occurred a few times. The genes are TRBV24-1 and TRBJ2-5; D is ambiguous. This CDR3 has 17 amino acids. V was clipped by 2 bases and J by 1 base, with 16 bases between them. In germline, CDR1 is KGHDR, CDR2 SFDVKD. CDR3 DNA sequence: TGTGCCACCAGTGATTCGTCCCTCGGAAACCCCCAAGAGACCCAGTACTTC. Amino acids: CATSDSSLGNPQETQYF.

This chain connects TRBV24-1 to TRBJ2-4; TRBD1 agrees at 9 bases. Germline loops: CDR1 KGHDR, CDR2 SFDVKD. V lost 5 bases, J lost 12 bases, and 4 bases stayed unmatched. The CDR3 extends over 12 amino acids. The CDR3 bases are TGTGCCACCAGTGGGACAGGGGTCCCTCAGTACTTC. Its translation is CATSGTGVPQYF.

The chain is built from TRBV29-1 and TRBJ2-1; TRBD2 agrees at 8 bases. The trim removed 6 bases at V and 6 bases at J, leaving 10 bases unmatched. Looked up from germline, CDR1 is SQVTM and CDR2 is ANQGSEA. The CDR3 is made up of 14 amino acids. The DNA for the CDR3 is TGCAGCGTAGGACCTAGCGGGTGGCCCAATGAGCAGTTCTTC. Protein: CSVGPSGWPNEQFF.

The table lists this clonotype with a few counts. This sequence joins TRBV10-3 and TRBJ2-1, with D unresolved. Germline CDR1 is ENHRY and CDR2 is SYGVKD. The CDR3 covers 11 residues. V was cut by 0 bases and J by 9 bases, with 3 bases left in between. In DNA form, the CDR3 reads TGTGCCATCAGTGAGTCAAGTGAGCAGTTCTTC. This encodes CAISESSEQFF.

The J gene is TRBJ1-4, the V gene TRBV5-1, with a weak D call TRBD1 (6 bases). The CDR3 is 16 residues long. V was trimmed by 4 bases and J by 8 bases, leaving 21 bases between them. The germline CDR1 and CDR2 sequences are SGHRS and YFSETQ. CDR3 residues: CASSHDRTAVTEKLFF. CDR3 DNA sequence: TGCGCCAGCAGCCACGACAGGACAGCTGTAACAGAAAAACTGTTTTTT.

For this clonotype: At one end the junction does not follow the germline gene, possibly because of a read error. The chain couples TRBV4-1 to TRBJ1-4; D is undetermined. Per germline, CDR1 MGHRA and CDR2 YSYEKL. This CDR3 has 14 amino acids. CDR3 in DNA: TGCGCTAGCAGCCAAGCCTGGGAGGCCAAAAAACTGTTTTTT. Translation gives CASSQAWEAKKLFF.

The chain is built from TRBV7-2 and TRBJ1-4; no reliable D call. Germline values: CDR1 SGHTA, CDR2 FQGNSA. This CDR3 is 16 amino acids long. Deletions cut 4 bases from V and 4 bases from J, with 16 bases between. The CDR3 loop reads CASSSPRAGYNEKLFF. CDR3 coding DNA: TGTGCCAGCAGCTCACCTCGGGCGGGATATAATGAAAAACTGTTTTTT. The full variable domain, rest sourced from reference TRBV7-2 and TRBJ1-4, is GAGVSQSPSNKVTEKGKDVELRCDPISGHTALYWYRQSLGQGLEFLIYFQGNSAPDKSGLPSDRFSAERTGGSVSTLTIQRTQQEDSAVYLCASSSPRAGYNEKLFFGSGTQLSVL.

This chain uses TRBV5-5 with TRBJ2-5; D may match TRBD1 or TRBD2 (5 bases each). The end of the DNA fits TRBJ2-7 better, so the J call may be wrong. The CDR3 spans 17 residues. From germline, CDR1 is SGHKS and CDR2 YYEKEE (reference sequence). In DNA, the CDR3 is TGTGCCAGCAGCTTGGGGGGCGTGATGGAGGCGATCTACGAGCAGTACTTC. Its protein product is CASSLGGVMEAIYEQYF.

This clonotype showed up just a few times. The chain recombines TRBV28 with TRBJ1-6; 9 bases match TRBD1. V gave up 5 bases and J gave up 14 bases; unmatched junction bases: 13. Germline lookup yields CDR1 MDHEN and CDR2 SYDVKM. The CDR3 is made up of 15 amino acids. CDR3 sequence: CASSLPGQGLFTLHF. Written as DNA, the CDR3 is TGTGCCAGCAGTCTACCGGGACAGGGTCTCTTCACCCTCCACTTT. Drawing the rest from reference TRBV28 and TRBJ1-6, the complete variable domain is DVKVTQSSRYLVKRTGEKVFLECVQDMDHENMFWYRQDPGLGLRLIYFSYDVKMKEKGDIPEGYSVSREKKERFSLILESASTNQTSMYLCASSLPGQGLFTLHFGNGTRLTVT.

The chain recombines TRBV28 with TRBJ1-2; D perhaps matches TRBD1 (6 bases). The CDR3 is 17 residues long. V lost 3 bases, J lost 1 base, and 18 bases lay in between. CDR1 MDHEN and CDR2 SYDVKM come from the germline V gene. Here the CDR3 reads CASSLVARGPLNYGYTF. CDR3 sequence (DNA): TGTGCCAGCAGTTTGGTCGCCAGGGGTCCCCTTAACTATGGCTACACCTTC.

The sample holds a few counts of this clonotype. This sequence joins TRBV6-2 or TRBV6-3 and TRBJ2-2; D is unclear. Germline V gene sequence: CDR1 MNHEY, CDR2 SVGEGT. V was cut by 0 bases and J by 6 bases, with 8 bases left in between. The CDR3 contains 14 residues. The CDR3 loop is CASSYSRGSGELFF. CDR3 DNA sequence: TGTGCCAGCAGTTACTCCAGAGGCTCCGGGGAGCTGTTTTTT.

This clonotype was seen a few times. The J gene is TRBJ2-5, the V gene TRBV20-1; 8 nucleotides agree with TRBD2. Germline CDR1 is DFQATT and CDR2 is SNEGSKA (reference sequence). The CDR3 spans 14 residues. V was clipped by 6 bases and J by 5 bases; unmatched bases: 11. CDR3 coding DNA: TGCAGTGCAAAGGGACTAGTCTTGGGCGAGACCCAGTACTTC. Translating it yields CSAKGLVLGETQYF.

The table lists this clonotype with a few counts. The rearrangement uses TRBV29-1 and TRBJ2-6, with D possibly being TRBD1 (7 bases). Trimming cost V 3 bases and J 2 bases, with 14 bases left between them. In germline, CDR1 is SQVTM, CDR2 ANQGSEA. This CDR3 has 16 residues. This chain's CDR3 is CSVDWGDRPGANVLTF. The CDR3 DNA reads TGCAGCGTTGATTGGGGGGACAGACCTGGGGCCAACGTCCTGACTTTC.

The sample holds a few counts of this clonotype. V and J are TRBV4-2 and TRBJ1-1; D is perhaps TRBD1 (5 bases). This CDR3 spans 14 amino acids. Trimming removed 0 bases at V and 4 bases at J, with 9 bases between. The germline gives CDR1 LGHNA, CDR2 YNFKEQ. The CDR3, as DNA: TGTGCCAGCAGCCAAGAAATTAGGGGCACTGAAGCTTTCTTT. This codes for CASSQEIRGTEAFF.

V is TRBV20-1 and J is TRBJ2-1; D not resolved. The CDR3 consists of 11 residues. The germline V gene has CDR1 DFQATT and CDR2 SNEGSKA (reference sequence). Trimming cost V 3 bases and J 7 bases, with 7 bases left between them. The CDR3 spells CSASSLNEQFF. Written as DNA, the CDR3 is TGCAGTGCTAGTTCTCTTAATGAGCAGTTCTTC.

J is TRBJ2-5 and V is TRBV7-6; TRBD1 aligns across 7 bases. CDR3 length equals 16 residues. With 5 bases clipped from V and 5 bases from J, the junction kept 14 bases outside the gene matches. Germline CDR1 reads SGHVS; CDR2 reads FNYEAQ. The CDR3 coding sequence is TGTGCCAGCAGCAAACCACGGGACAGCCCCGGGGAGACCCAGTACTTC. This sequence encodes CASSKPRDSPGETQYF.

The V gene is TRBV27, the J gene TRBJ2-7; D gene ambiguous. Trimming took off 0 bases at V and 3 bases at J, with 18 bases between the two ends. CDR3 size: 17 residues. The germline V gene encodes CDR1 MNHEY and CDR2 SMNVEV (reference sequence). The CDR3 reads CASSLSPFGPAGYEQYF. As DNA, the CDR3 is TGTGCCAGCAGTTTATCCCCGTTCGGCCCAGCAGGCTACGAGCAGTACTTC.

This CDR3 is CASSRRPAGGPQETQYF. In DNA, the CDR3 is TGCGCCAGCAGCCGGAGGCCAGCGGGGGGTCCCCAAGAGACCCAGTACTTC. The chain has TRBV5-1 and TRBJ2-5; 9 bases agree with TRBD2. Germline V gives CDR1 SGHRS, CDR2 YFSETQ. V trimming: 4 bases; J trimming: 1 base; junction bases outside the gene matches: 11. The length of the CDR3 is 17 residues.

J is TRBJ2-5 and V is TRBV11-2, with a weak D call TRBD2 (6 bases). The CDR3 is 16 amino acids. The V end lost 2 bases, the J end lost 0 bases, and 13 bases lay between the germline ends. CDR1 is SGHAT and CDR2 is FQNNGV in the germline V gene. CDR3 loop: CASSLTSGWDQETQYF. The DNA for the CDR3 is TGTGCCAGCAGCTTAACGAGCGGGTGGGACCAAGAGACCCAGTACTTC. The whole variable domain, remainder taken from reference TRBV11-2 and TRBJ2-5, is EAGVAQSPRYKIIEKRQSVAFWCNPISGHATLYWYQQILGQGPKLLIQFQNNGVVDDSQLPKDRFSAERLKGVDSTLKIQPAKLEDSAVYLCASSLTSGWDQETQYFGPGTRLLVL.

This chain's CDR3 is CASSLSGSTGYTF. The CDR3 DNA follows: TGTGCCAGCAGTTTATCGGGCTCCACTGGCTACACCTTC. V gene TRBV27 combines with J gene TRBJ1-2; no clear D gene. V gave up 0 bases and J gave up 7 bases, with 9 bases separating them. CDR3 length: 13 amino acids. From germline, CDR1 is MNHEY and CDR2 SMNVEV (reference sequence).